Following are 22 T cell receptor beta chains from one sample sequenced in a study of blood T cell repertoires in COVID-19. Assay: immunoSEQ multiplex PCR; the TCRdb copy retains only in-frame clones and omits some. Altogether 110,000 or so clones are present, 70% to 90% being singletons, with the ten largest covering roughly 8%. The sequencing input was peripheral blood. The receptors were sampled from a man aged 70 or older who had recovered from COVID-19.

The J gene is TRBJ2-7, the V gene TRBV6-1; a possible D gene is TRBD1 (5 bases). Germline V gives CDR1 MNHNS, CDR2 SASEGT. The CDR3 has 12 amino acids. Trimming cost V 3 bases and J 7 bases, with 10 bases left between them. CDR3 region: CASSDRAGEQYF. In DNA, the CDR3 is TGTGCCAGCAGTGACAGGGCTGGTGAGCAGTACTTC.

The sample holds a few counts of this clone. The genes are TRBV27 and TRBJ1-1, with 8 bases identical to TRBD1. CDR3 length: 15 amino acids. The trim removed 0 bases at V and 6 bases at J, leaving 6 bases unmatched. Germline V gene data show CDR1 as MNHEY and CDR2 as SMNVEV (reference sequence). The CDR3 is CASSLSRTGLPEAFF. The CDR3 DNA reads TGTGCCAGCAGTTTATCCCGGACAGGGCTCCCTGAAGCTTTCTTT.

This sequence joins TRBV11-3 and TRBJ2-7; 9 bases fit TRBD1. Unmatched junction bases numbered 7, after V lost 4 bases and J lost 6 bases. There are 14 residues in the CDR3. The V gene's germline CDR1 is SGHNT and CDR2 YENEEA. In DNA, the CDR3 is TGTGCCAGCAGCTCCGATGGACAGGGGACCGAGCAGTACTTC. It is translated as CASSSDGQGTEQYF. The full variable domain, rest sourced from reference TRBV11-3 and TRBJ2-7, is EAGVVQSPRYKIIEKKQPVAFWCNPISGHNTLYWYLQNLGQGPELLIRYENEEAVDDSQLPKDRFSAERLKGVDSTLKIQPAELGDSAVYLCASSSDGQGTEQYFGPGTRLTVT.

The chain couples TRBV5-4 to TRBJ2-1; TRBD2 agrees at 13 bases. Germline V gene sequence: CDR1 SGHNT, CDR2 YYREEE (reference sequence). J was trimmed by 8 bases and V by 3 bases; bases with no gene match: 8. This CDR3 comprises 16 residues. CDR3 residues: CASSWTSGGLGDEQFF. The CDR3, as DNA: TGTGCCAGCAGCTGGACTAGCGGGGGCCTGGGGGATGAGCAGTTCTTC. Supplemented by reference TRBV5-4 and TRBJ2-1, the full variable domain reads ETGVTQSPTHLIKTRGQQVTLRCSSQSGHNTVSWYQQALGQGPQFIFQYYREEENGRGNFPPRFSGLQFPNYSSELNVNALELDDSALYLCASSWTSGGLGDEQFFGPGTRLTVL.

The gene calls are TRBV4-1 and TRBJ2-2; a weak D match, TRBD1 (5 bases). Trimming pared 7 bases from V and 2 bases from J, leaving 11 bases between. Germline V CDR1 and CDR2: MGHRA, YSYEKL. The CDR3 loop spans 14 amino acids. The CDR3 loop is CASTRVLNTGELFF. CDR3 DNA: TGCGCCAGCACCAGGGTCCTTAACACCGGGGAGCTGTTTTTT.

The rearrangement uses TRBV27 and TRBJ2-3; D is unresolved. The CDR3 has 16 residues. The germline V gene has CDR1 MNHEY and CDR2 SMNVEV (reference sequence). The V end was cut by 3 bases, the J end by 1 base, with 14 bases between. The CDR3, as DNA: TGTGCCAGCAGTTTCCAAATCGGTAGAGGCACAGATACGCAGTATTTT. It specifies CASSFQIGRGTDTQYF.

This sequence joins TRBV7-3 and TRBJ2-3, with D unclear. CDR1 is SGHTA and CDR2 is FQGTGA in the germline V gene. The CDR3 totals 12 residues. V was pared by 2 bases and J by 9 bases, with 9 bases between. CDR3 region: CASSLRIYTQYF. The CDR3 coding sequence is TGTGCCAGCAGCTTACGCATCTACACGCAGTATTTT.

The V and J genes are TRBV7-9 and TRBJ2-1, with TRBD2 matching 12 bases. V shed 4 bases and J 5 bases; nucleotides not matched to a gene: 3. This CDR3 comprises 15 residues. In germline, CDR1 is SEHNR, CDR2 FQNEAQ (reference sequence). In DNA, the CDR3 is TGTGCCAGCAGCTCCGGACTAGCGGGGAACAATGAGCAGTTCTTC. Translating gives CASSSGLAGNNEQFF. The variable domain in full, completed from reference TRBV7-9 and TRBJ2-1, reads DTGVSQNPRHKITKRGQNVTFRCDPISEHNRLYWYRQTLGQGPEFLTYFQNEAQLEKSRLLSDRFSAERPKGSFSTLEIQRTEQGDSAMYLCASSSGLAGNNEQFFGPGTRLTVL.

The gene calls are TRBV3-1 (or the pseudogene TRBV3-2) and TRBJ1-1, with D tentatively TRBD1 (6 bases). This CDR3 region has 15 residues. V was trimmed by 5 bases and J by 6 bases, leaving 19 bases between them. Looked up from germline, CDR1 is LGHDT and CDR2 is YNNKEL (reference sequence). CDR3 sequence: CASSARQGLGSEAFF. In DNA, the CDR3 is TGTGCCAGCAGCGCCCGCCAGGGGCTGGGGTCTGAAGCTTTCTTT.

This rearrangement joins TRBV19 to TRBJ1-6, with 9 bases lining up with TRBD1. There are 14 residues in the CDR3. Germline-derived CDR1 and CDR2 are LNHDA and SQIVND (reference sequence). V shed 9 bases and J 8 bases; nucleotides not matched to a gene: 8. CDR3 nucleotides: TGTGCCAGCAGGACAGGGGAGGGTGATTCACCCCTCCACTTT. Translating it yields CASRTGEGDSPLHF.

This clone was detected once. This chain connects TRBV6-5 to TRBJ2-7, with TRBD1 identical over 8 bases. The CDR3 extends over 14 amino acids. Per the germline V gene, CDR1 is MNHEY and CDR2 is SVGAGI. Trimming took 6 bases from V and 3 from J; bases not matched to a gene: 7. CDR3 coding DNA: TGTGCCAGCAGCCTGGGACAGGCCATCTACGAGCAGTACTTC. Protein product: CASSLGQAIYEQYF.

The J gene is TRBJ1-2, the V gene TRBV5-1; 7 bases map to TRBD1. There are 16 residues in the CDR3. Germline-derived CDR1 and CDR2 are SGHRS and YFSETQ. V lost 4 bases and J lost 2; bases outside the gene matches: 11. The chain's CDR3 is CASSDQDRTLNYGYTF. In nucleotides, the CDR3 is TGCGCCAGCAGCGACCAGGACAGGACCTTGAACTATGGCTACACCTTC.

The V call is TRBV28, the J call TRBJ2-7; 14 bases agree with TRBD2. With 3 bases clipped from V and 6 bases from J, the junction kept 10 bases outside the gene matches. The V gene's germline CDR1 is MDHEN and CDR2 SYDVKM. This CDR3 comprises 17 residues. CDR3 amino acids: CASSFGTSGSFRFEQYF. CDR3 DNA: TGTGCCAGCAGTTTCGGGACTAGCGGGAGTTTTCGATTCGAGCAGTACTTC.

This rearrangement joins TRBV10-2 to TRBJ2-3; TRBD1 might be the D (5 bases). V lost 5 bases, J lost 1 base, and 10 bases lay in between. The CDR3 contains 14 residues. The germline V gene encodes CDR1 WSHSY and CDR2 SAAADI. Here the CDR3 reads CASSPLTGTDTQYF. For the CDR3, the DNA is TGCGCCAGCAGTCCCTTGACAGGCACAGATACGCAGTATTTT.

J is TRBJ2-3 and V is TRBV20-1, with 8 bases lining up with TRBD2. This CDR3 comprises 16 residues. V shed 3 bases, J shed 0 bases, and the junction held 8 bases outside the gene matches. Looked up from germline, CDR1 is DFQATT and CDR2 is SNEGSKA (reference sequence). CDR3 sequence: CSASLAGGPSTDTQYF. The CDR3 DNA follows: TGCAGTGCTAGTCTTGCGGGAGGCCCCAGCACAGATACGCAGTATTTT.

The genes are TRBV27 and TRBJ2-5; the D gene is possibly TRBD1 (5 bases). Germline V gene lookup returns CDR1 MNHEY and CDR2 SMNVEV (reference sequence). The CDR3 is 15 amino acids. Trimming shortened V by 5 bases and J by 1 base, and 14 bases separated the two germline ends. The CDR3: CASSPAREIQETQYF. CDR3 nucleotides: TGTGCCAGCAGTCCGGCCAGGGAAATCCAAGAGACCCAGTACTTC.

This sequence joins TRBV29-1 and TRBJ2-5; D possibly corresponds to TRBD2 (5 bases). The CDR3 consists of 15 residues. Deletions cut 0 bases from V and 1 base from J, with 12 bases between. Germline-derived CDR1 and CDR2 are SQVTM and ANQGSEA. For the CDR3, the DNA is TGCAGCGTTGAAGATGAGGGCCGTCCCCAAGAGACCCAGTACTTC. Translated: CSVEDEGRPQETQYF.

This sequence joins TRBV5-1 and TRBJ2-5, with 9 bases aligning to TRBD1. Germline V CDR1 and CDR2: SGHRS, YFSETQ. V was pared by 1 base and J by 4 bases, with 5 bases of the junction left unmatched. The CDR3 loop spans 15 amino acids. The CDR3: CASSLLGQGIETQYF. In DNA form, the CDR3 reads TGCGCCAGCAGCTTGCTTGGACAGGGGATAGAGACCCAGTACTTC.

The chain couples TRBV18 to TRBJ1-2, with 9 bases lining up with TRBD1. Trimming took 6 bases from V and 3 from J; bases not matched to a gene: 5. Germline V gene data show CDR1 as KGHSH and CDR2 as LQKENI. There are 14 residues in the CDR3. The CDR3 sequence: CASSRDRADYGYTF. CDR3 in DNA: TGTGCCAGCTCCCGGGACAGGGCGGACTATGGCTACACCTTC.

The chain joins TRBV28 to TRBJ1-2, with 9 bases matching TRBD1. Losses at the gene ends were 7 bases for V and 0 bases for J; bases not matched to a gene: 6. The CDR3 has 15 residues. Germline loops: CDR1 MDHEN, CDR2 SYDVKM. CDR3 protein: CASNFGDRANYGYTF. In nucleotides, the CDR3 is TGTGCCAGCAACTTTGGGGACAGGGCTAACTATGGCTACACCTTC.

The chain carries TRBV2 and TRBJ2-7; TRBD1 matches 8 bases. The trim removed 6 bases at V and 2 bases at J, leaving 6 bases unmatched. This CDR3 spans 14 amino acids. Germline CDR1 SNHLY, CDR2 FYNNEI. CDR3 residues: CASRGQGATYEQYF. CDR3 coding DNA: TGTGCCAGCAGAGGACAGGGAGCCACCTACGAGCAGTACTTC.

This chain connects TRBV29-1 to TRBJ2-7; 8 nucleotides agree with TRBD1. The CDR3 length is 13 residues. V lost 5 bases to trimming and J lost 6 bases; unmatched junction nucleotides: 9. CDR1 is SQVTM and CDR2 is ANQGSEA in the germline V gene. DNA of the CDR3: TGCAGCGTTTTTATCCGGGACAGGTCCGAGCAGTACTTC. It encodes CSVFIRDRSEQYF.